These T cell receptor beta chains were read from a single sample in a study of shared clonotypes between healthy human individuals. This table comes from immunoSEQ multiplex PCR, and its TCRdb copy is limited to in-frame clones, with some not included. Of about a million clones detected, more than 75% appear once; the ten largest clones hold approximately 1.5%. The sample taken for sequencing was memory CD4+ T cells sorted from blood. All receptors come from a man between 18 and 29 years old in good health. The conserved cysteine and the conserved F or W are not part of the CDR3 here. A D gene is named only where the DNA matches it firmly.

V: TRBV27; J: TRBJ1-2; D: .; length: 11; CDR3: ASSLGQGHGYT
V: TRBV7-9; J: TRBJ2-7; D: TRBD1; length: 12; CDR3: ASSSGTGGYEQY
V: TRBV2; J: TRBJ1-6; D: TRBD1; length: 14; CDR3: ASYRTGDAYNSPLH
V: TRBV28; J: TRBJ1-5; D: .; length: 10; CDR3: ASRPPLQPQH
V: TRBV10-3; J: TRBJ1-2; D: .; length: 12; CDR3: AISEGGATYGYT
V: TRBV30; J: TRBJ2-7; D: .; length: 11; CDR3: AWSVGNTYEQY
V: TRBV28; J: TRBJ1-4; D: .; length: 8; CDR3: ASSQAELF
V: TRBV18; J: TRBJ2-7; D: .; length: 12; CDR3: ASSPLGGGYEQY
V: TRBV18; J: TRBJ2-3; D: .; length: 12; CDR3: ASSPPRATDTQY
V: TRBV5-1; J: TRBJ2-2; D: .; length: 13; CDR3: ASSLRTGNDGELF
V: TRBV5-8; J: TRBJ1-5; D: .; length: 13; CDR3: ASSLETGGNQPQH
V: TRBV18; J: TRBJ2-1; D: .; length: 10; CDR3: ASSSLRDEQF
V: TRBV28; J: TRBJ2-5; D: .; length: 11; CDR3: ASSPGDQETQY
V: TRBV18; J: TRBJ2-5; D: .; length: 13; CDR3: ASSPEQGVWETQY
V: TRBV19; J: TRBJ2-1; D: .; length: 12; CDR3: ASSRSRSYNEQF
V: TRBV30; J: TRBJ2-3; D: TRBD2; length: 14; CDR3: AWSLLAGDLSDTQY
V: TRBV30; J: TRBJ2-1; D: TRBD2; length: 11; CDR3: AWRGLAGNEQF
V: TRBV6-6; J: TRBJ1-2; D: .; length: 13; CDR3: ASSYSIGADNGYT
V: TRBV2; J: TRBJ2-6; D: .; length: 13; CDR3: ASSEAGTGANVLT
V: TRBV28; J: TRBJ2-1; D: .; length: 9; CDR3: ASGTYNEQF
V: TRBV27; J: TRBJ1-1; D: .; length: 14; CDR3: ASSYNPIGGVAEAF
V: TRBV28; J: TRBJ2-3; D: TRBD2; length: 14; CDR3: ASRSGGGTSTDTQY
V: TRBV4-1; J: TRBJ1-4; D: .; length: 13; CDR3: ASSLRFATNEKLF
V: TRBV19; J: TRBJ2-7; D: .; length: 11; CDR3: ASSSRGLYEQY
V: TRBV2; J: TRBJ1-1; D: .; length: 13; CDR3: ASSEAAGWDTEAF
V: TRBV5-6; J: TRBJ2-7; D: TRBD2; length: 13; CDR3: ASSLGTSGNLQQY
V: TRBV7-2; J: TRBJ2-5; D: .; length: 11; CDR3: ASSLRQGETQY
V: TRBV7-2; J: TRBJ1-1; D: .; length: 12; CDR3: ASSLYLQNTEAF
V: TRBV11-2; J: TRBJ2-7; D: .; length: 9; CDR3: ASSLVGEQY
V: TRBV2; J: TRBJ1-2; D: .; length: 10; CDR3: ALRAADLGYT
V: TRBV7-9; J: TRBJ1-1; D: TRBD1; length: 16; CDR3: ASSEIAGTGGNGAEAF
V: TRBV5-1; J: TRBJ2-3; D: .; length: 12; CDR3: ASRSGVNTDTQY
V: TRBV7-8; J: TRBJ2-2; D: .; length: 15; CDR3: ASSSHLRDGFGGELF
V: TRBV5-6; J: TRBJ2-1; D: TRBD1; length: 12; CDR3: ASSPGQGFTEQF
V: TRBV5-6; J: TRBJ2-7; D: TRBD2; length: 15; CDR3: ASSRWLTLAGSYEQY
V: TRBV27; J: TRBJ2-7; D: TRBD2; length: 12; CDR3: ASSFGGGINEQY